This is a list of T cell receptor beta chains from one sample in a study of blood T cell repertoires in COVID-19. Libraries were prepared by immunoSEQ multiplex PCR; TCRdb keeps only in-frame clonotypes and omits some of them. The sample lists some 180,000 clones, approximately 85% seen once, with 6% to 6.5% in the top ten. Material: PBMCs or T cells enriched from blood (not recorded which). All receptors come from a man aged 40-49 years who had recovered from COVID-19. Both conserved end residues are part of each CDR3. The D gene is left open where the match is weak. The size entry is marked missing in some rows and otherwise reads once, few, many or a size class.

j_gene	abundance	v_gene	d_gene	CDR3nt	CDR3aa
TRBJ2-7	NA	TRBV4-1	NA	TGCGCCAGCAGCCAAGAAAGGGGCTACGAGCAGTACTTC	CASSQERGYEQYF
TRBJ2-3	NA	TRBV5-1	TRBD1	TGCGCCAGCAGCCAGGGGGCAACAGATACGCAGTATTTT	CASSQGATDTQYF
TRBJ1-2	few	TRBV11-2	NA	TGTGCCAGCAGCTCACAAACGAGGGTAGATGGCTACACCTTC	CASSSQTRVDGYTF
TRBJ1-5	NA	TRBV12-3/TRBV12-4	NA	TGTGCCAGCAGACGAACAAATAATCAGCCCCAGCATTTT	CASRRTNNQPQHF
TRBJ2-1	NA	TRBV20-1	NA	TGCAGTGCTAGTAGGACCAGGGGAATTGAGCAGTTCTTC	CSASRTRGIEQFF
TRBJ2-2	NA	TRBV6-4	TRBD1	TGTGCCAGCAGTACCCAGGGGGACACCGGGGAGCTGTTTTTT	CASSTQGDTGELFF
TRBJ1-2	NA	TRBV5-1	NA	TGCGCCAGCAGCCTTGATGGATTGGGCTCTGGCTATGGCTACACCTTC	CASSLDGLGSGYGYTF
TRBJ2-7	NA	TRBV29-1	NA	TGCAGCGTTGAGGTCCCCACAGGGAACTACGAGCAGTACTTC	CSVEVPTGNYEQYF
TRBJ2-3	NA	TRBV29-1	NA	TGCAGCGTGGCGAGGACAACAGCCGGAGATACGCAGTATTTT	CSVARTTAGDTQYF
TRBJ2-7	once	TRBV3-1/TRBV3-2	NA	TGTGCCAGCAGCCAAGTGGGCAGTGGGAGCTACGAGCAGTACTTC	CASSQVGSGSYEQYF
TRBJ1-1	NA	TRBV28	NA	TGTGCCAGCAGTTTCTACAGGGCCAACACTGAAGCTTTCTTT	CASSFYRANTEAFF
TRBJ1-1	NA	TRBV18	TRBD1	TGTGCCAGCTCACTAAGACAGGGGGCGAACACTGAAGCTTTCTTT	CASSLRQGANTEAFF
TRBJ1-1	NA	TRBV12-3/TRBV12-4	NA	TGTGCCAGCAGTTTCCAAAACACTGAAGCTTTCTTT	CASSFQNTEAFF
TRBJ1-5	NA	TRBV19	NA	TGTGCCAGTACTCGGAGGGGTAGCAATCAGCCCCAGCATTTT	CASTRRGSNQPQHF
TRBJ2-1	NA	TRBV3-1/TRBV3-2	TRBD1	TGTGCCAGCAGCCCCCAGACAGGGCTGGGGTACAATGAGCAGTTCTTC	CASSPQTGLGYNEQFF
TRBJ2-7	NA	TRBV10-3	TRBD1	TGTGCCACCATCCGGGACAGCTCCTACGAGCAGTACTTC	CATIRDSSYEQYF
TRBJ1-4	once	TRBV30	TRBD1	TGTGCCTGGAGCCCAGACAGGGGGCAAGAAAAACTGTTTTTT	CAWSPDRGQEKLFF
TRBJ1-1	NA	TRBV11-2	NA	TGTGCCAGCAGCTTAAACCCCGGGGGAAGGGCTGAAGCTTTCTTT	CASSLNPGGRAEAFF
TRBJ2-7	NA	TRBV5-4	NA	TGTGCCAGCAGCTCGAGGTTCAACTACGAGCAGTACTTC	CASSSRFNYEQYF
TRBJ1-2	NA	TRBV9	TRBD1	TGTGCCAGCAGCGTGCCCGGGACAGGGGCCAACTATGGCTACACCTTC	CASSVPGTGANYGYTF
TRBJ2-3	NA	TRBV4-1	NA	TGCGCCAGCAGCCAAGGACTTTTCCCTACAGATACGCAGTATTTT	CASSQGLFPTDTQYF
TRBJ1-1	NA	TRBV24-1	NA	TGTGCCACCAGTCCAGGGAACACTGAAGCTTTCTTT	CATSPGNTEAFF
TRBJ2-7	once	TRBV30	TRBD1	TGTGCCTGGATGCCTCTCCAAGGGCAGGGGGCACTCGAGCAGTACTTC	CAWMPLQGQGALEQYF
TRBJ1-3	NA	TRBV25-1	NA	TGTGCCAGCAGTTCTTATGGAAACACCATATATTTT	CASSSYGNTIYF
TRBJ1-2	NA	TRBV19	TRBD1	TGTGCCAGTAAGGCAGGGGGCTTTGATGGCTACACCTTC	CASKAGGFDGYTF
TRBJ1-4	NA	TRBV6-5	TRBD1	TGTGCCAGCAGTTCTTGGACAGGGGCAGGTGAAAAACTGTTTTTT	CASSSWTGAGEKLFF
TRBJ2-7	few	TRBV5-1	NA	TGCGCCAGCAGCTCCGGACAGTCCTACGAGCAGTACTTC	CASSSGQSYEQYF
TRBJ2-1	NA	TRBV27	TRBD2	TGTGCCAGCAGTGGTCTAGCGGAGAATGAGCAGTTCTTC	CASSGLAENEQFF
TRBJ2-7	few	TRBV7-2	TRBD1	TGTGCCAGCAGCCCTTGGGACAGCCTGTACGAGCAGTACTTC	CASSPWDSLYEQYF
TRBJ2-7	NA	TRBV7-8	TRBD1	TGTGCCAGCAGCTTAGCCTCCTCTTATGGGACAGGGGTTTACGAGCAGTACTTC	CASSLASSYGTGVYEQYF
TRBJ2-7	NA	TRBV7-9	NA	TGTGCCAGCAGGTCCGGGACACACTCCTACGAGCAGTACTTC	CASRSGTHSYEQYF
TRBJ1-3	NA	TRBV11-2	NA	TGTGCCAGCAGCTTAGTTCGAGGGTTCGGAAACACCATATATTTT	CASSLVRGFGNTIYF
TRBJ1-2	NA	TRBV12-3/TRBV12-4	NA	TGTGCCAGCAGTTTCTCGGCAGGATATGGCTACACCTTC	CASSFSAGYGYTF
TRBJ1-6	NA	TRBV6-1	NA	TGTGCCAGCAGTGAAGTAGGGAGCTCCTATAATTCACCCCTCCACTTT	CASSEVGSSYNSPLHF
TRBJ2-1	once	TRBV9	TRBD2	TGTGCCAGCAGCGCCCGAGCGGGGGGCCGAAATGAGCAGTTCTTC	CASSARAGGRNEQFF
TRBJ2-5	NA	TRBV7-2	NA	TGTGCCAGCAGCTTAGATACGGACATCCAGCACTTC	CASSLDTDIQHF
TRBJ1-2	NA	TRBV7-4	TRBD1	TGTGCCAGCAGCCCCAGGGGGTGGGTGGTAGCTACCTCCTATGGCTACACCTTC	CASSPRGWVVATSYGYTF
TRBJ1-4	NA	TRBV15	NA	TGTGCCATCTCGTACTCCCGAGGAGGTGAAAAACTGTTTTTT	CAISYSRGGEKLFF
TRBJ1-1	NA	TRBV12-3/TRBV12-4	TRBD1	TGTGCCATTAACAGGGGTCCCACCGGAGCTTTCTTT	CAINRGPTGAFF
TRBJ2-3	NA	TRBV7-8	NA	TGTGCCAGCAGCTCCTCTGTGGCCCCAGATACGCAGTATTTT	CASSSSVAPDTQYF
TRBJ1-2	once	TRBV5-1	TRBD1	TGCGCCAGCAGCTCTTTGCCAGGGGGCGCAGGCTATGGCTACACCTTC	CASSSLPGGAGYGYTF
TRBJ2-1	NA	TRBV11-3	NA	TGTGCCAGCAGCTTACCGACTTTGAGCTCCTACAATGAGCAGTTCTTC	CASSLPTLSSYNEQFF
TRBJ2-1	NA	TRBV27	TRBD2	TGTGCCAGCAGTTTGGGACTAGCGATAGATGAGCAGTTCTTC	CASSLGLAIDEQFF
TRBJ1-6	NA	TRBV9	NA	TGTGCCAGCAGCGTAGAGGAGGGCAGCGGTTCACCCCTCCACTTT	CASSVEEGSGSPLHF
TRBJ1-5	NA	TRBV27	TRBD1	TGTGCCAGCAGGCCCGGGACAGGGAATCAGCCCCAGCATTTT	CASRPGTGNQPQHF